This TCR beta chain came from a study of blood T cell repertoires in COVID-19. Overall study: T cells, B-cell-depleted T cells, or PBMCs provided the cDNA or gDNA that served as material.

The CDR3 is 14 amino acids. The germline V gene encodes CDR1 ENHRY and CDR2 SYGVKD. With 6 bases clipped from V and 4 bases from J, the junction kept 7 bases outside the gene matches. Authors' methods: Estimated nucleated cell counts came from reference gene primer amplification. The repertoire was sequenced with immunoSEQ multiplex PCR; TCRdb's copy has only in-frame clones and lacks some. From that table come the V and J calls and clone size; the DNA was used to work out D and trimming. Of around 70,000 clones in the sample, around 80% were seen once. This rearrangement joins TRBV10-3 to TRBJ1-2; 8 bases are a match to TRBD1. The clonotype was recovered from a man in his 60s with active or convalescent COVID-19. Sequencing used peripheral blood. For the CDR3, the DNA is TGTGCCATCAGCCGACAGGGGATTACCTATGGCTACACCTTC. It specifies CAISRQGITYGYTF.